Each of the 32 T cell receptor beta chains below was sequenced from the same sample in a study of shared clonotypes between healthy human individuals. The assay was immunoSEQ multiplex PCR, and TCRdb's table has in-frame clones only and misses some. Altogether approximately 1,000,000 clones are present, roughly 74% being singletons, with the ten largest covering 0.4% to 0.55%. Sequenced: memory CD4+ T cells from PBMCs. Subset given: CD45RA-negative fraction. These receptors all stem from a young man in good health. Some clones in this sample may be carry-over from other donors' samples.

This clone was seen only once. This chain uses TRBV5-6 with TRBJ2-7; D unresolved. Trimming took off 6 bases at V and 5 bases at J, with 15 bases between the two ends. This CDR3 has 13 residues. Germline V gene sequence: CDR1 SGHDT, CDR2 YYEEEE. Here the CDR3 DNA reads TGTGCCAGCACTCGTCGAGCCCGGGACGAGCAGTACTTC. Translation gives CASTRRARDEQYF. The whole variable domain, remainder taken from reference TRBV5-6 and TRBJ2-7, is DAGVTQSPTHLIKTRGQQVTLRCSPKSGHDTVSWYQQALGQGPQFIFQYYEEEERQRGNFPDRFSGHQFPNYSSELNVNALLLGDSALYLCASTRRARDEQYFGPGTRLTVT.

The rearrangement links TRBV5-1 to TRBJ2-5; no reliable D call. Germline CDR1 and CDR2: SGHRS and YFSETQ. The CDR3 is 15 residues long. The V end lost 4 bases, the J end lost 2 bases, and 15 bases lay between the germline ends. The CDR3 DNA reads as TGCGCCAGCAGCCTCTCACCCATCGGGCAAGAGACCCAGTACTTC. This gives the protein CASSLSPIGQETQYF. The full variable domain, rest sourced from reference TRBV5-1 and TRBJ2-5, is KAGVTQTPRYLIKTRGQQVTLSCSPISGHRSVSWYQQTPGQGLQFLFEYFSETQRNKGNFPGRFSGRQFSNSRSEMNVSTLELGDSALYLCASSLSPIGQETQYFGPGTRLLVL.

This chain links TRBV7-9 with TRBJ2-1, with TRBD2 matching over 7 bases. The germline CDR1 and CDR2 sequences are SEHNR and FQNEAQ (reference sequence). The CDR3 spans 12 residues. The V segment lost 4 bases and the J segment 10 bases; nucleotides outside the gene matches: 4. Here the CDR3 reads CASSYRRGEQFF. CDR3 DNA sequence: TGTGCCAGCAGCTACAGGCGGGGGGAGCAGTTCTTC.

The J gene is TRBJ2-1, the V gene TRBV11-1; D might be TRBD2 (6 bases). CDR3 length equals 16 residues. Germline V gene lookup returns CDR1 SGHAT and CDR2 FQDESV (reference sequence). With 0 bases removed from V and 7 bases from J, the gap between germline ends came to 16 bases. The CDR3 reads CASSLAVSGLGNEQFF. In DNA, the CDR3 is TGTGCCAGCAGCTTAGCGGTGAGCGGGTTGGGTAATGAGCAGTTCTTC.

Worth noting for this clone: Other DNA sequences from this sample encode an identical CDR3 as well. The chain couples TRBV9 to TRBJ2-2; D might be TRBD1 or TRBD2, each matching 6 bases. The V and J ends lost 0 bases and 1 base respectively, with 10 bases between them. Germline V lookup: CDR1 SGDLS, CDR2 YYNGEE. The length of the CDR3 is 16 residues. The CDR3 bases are TGTGCCAGCAGCGTAGAAGGGGGGATGAACACCGGGGAGCTGTTTTTT. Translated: CASSVEGGMNTGELFF. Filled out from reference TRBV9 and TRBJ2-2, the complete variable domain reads DSGVTQTPKHLITATGQRVTLRCSPRSGDLSVYWYQQSLDQGLQFLIQYYNGEERAKGNILERFSAQQFPDLHSELNLSSLELGDSALYFCASSVEGGMNTGELFFGEGSRLTVL.

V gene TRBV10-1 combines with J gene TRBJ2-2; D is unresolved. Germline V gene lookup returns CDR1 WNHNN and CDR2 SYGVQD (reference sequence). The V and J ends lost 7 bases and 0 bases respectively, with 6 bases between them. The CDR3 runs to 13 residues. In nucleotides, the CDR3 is TGCGCCAGCAAGGCGGCGAACACCGGGGAGCTGTTTTTT. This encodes CASKAANTGELFF.

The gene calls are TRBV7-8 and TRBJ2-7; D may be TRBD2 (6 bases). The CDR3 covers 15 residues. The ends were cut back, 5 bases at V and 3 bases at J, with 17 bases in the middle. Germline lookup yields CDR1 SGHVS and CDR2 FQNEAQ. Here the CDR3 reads CASSPRLVIDYEQYF. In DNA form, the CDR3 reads TGTGCCAGCAGCCCCCGACTAGTCATAGACTACGAGCAGTACTTC.

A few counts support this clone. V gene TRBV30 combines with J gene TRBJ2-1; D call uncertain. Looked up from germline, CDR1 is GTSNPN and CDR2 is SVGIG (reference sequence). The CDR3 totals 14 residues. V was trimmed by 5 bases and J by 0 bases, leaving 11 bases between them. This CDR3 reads CAWVRPGSYNEQFF. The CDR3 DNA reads TGTGCCTGGGTCCGGCCAGGCTCCTACAATGAGCAGTTCTTC.

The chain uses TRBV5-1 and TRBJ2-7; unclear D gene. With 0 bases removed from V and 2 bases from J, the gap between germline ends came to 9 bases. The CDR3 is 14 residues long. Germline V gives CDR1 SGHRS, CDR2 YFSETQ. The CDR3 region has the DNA TGCGCCAGCAGCTTGGTGTTGGATACCTACGAGCAGTACTTC. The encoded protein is CASSLVLDTYEQYF.

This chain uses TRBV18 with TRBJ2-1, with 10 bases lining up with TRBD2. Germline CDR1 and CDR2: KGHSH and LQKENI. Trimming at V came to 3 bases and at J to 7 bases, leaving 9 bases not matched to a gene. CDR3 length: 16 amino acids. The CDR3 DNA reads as TGTGCCAGCTCACCCATCAGCGGGAGGGCCGAGAATGAGCAGTTCTTC. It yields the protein CASSPISGRAENEQFF. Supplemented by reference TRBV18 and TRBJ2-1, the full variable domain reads NAGVMQNPRHLVRRRGQEARLRCSPMKGHSHVYWYRQLPEEGLKFMVYLQKENIIDESGMPKERFSAEFPKEGPSILRIQQVVRGDSAAYFCASSPISGRAENEQFFGPGTRLTVL.

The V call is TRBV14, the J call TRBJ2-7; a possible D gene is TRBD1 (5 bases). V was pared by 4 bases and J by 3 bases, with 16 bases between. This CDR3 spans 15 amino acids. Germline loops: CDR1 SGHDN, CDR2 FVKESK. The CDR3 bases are TGTGCCAGCAGCCCCTACCGTGGCAGGGACTACGAGCAGTACTTC. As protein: CASSPYRGRDYEQYF.

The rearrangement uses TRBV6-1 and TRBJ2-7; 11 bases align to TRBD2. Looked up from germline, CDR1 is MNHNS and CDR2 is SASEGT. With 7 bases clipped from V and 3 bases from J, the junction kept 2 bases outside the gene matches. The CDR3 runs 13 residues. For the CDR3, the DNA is TGTGCCAGCAATCTAGCGGGAGGCTACGAGCAGTACTTC. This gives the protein CASNLAGGYEQYF.

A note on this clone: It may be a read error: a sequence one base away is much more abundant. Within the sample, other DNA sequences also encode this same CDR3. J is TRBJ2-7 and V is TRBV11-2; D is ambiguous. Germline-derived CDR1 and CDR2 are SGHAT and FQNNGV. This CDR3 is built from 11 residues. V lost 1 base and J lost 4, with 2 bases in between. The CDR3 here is CASSLAYEQYF. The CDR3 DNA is TGTGCCAGCAGCTTAGCTTACGAGCAGTACTTC.

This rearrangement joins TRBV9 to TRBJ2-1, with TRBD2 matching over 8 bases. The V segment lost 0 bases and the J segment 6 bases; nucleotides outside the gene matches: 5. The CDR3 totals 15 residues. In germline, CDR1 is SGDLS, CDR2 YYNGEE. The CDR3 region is CASSVAGLGANEQFF. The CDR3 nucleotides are TGTGCCAGCAGCGTAGCGGGACTAGGGGCCAATGAGCAGTTCTTC.

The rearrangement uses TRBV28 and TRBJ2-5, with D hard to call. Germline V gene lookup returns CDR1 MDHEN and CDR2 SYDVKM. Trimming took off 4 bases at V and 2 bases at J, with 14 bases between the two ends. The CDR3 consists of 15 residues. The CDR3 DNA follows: TGTGCCAGCAGTTCAAACCTACACCGACAAGAGACCCAGTACTTC. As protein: CASSSNLHRQETQYF.

CDR3 region: CASSLQSGSTEAFF. CDR3 in DNA: TGTGCCAGCAGCTTACAGTCAGGAAGCACTGAAGCTTTCTTT. This chain connects TRBV7-9 to TRBJ1-1; D is uncertain. V was trimmed by 2 bases and J by 4 bases, leaving 11 bases between them. Germline values: CDR1 SEHNR, CDR2 FQNEAQ (reference sequence). The CDR3 sequence is 14 residues long.

The CDR3 loop reads CASSSTLSSYSNQPQHF. The CDR3 DNA follows: TGTGCCAGCAGCTCCACACTGAGCTCCTATAGCAATCAGCCCCAGCATTTT. This chain uses TRBV7-2 with TRBJ1-5, with D unclear. Germline CDR1 is SGHTA and CDR2 is FQGNSA. Deletions cut 4 bases from V and 0 bases from J, with 16 bases between. The CDR3 is made up of 17 amino acids.

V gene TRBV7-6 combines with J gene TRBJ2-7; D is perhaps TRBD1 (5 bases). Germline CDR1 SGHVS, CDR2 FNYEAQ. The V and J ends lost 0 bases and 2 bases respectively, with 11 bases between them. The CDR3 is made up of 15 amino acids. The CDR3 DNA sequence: TGTGCCAGCAGCTTAGCAACAGGAACTCCCTACGAGCAGTACTTC. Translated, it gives CASSLATGTPYEQYF.

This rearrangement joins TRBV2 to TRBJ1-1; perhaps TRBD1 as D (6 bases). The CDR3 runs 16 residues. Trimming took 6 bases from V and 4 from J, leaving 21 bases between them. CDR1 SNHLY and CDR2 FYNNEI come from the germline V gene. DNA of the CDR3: TGTGCCAGCAGCCGGGGGGCGTCGACCAGGGGCACTGAAGCTTTCTTT. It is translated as CASSRGASTRGTEAFF. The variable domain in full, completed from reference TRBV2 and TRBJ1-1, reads EPEVTQTPSHQVTQMGQEVILRCVPISNHLYFYWYRQILGQKVEFLVSFYNNEISEKSEIFDDQFSVERPDGSNFTLKIRSTKLEDSAMYFCASSRGASTRGTEAFFGQGTRLTVV.

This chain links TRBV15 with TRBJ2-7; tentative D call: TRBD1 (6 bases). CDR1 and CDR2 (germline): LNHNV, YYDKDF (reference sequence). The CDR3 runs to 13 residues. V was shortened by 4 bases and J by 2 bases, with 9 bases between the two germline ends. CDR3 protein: CATSKKGAYEQYF. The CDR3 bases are TGTGCCACCAGCAAAAAGGGGGCCTACGAGCAGTACTTC.

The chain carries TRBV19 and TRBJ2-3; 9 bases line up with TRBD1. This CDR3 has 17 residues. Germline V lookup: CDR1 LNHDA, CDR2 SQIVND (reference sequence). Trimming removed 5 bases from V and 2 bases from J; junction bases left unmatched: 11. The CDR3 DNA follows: TGTGCCAGTAGTGAATCAGCCGGGACAGGGACCACAGATACGCAGTATTTT. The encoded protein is CASSESAGTGTTDTQYF.

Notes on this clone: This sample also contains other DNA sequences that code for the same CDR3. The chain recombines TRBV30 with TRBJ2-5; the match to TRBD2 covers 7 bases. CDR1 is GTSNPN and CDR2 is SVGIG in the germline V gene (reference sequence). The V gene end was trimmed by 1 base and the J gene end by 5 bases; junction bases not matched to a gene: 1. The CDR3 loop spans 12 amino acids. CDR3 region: CAWSDGGETQYF. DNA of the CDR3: TGTGCCTGGAGTGACGGGGGGGAGACCCAGTACTTC.

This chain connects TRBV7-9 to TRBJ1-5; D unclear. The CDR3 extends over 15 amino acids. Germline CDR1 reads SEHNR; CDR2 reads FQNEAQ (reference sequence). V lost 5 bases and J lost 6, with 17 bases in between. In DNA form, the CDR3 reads TGTGCCAGCAGCCTGGATGGGCTCGCGGGTCAGCCCCAGCATTTT. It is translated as CASSLDGLAGQPQHF. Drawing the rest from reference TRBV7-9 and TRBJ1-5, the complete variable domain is DTGVSQNPRHKITKRGQNVTFRCDPISEHNRLYWYRQTLGQGPEFLTYFQNEAQLEKSRLLSDRFSAERPKGSFSTLEIQRTEQGDSAMYLCASSLDGLAGQPQHFGDGTRLSIL.

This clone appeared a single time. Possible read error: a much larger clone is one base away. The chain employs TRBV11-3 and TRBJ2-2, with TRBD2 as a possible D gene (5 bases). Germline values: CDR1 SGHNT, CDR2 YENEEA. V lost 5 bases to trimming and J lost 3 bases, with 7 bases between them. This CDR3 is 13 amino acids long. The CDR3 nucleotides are TGTGCCAGCAGCCGTAGCGACACCGGGGAGCTGTTTTTT. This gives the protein CASSRSDTGELFF.

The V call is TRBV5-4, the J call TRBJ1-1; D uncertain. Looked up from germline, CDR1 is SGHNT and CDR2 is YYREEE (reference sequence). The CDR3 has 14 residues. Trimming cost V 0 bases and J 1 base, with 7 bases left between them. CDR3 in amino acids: CASSLAHANTEAFF. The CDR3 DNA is TGTGCCAGCAGCTTGGCCCATGCGAACACTGAAGCTTTCTTT.

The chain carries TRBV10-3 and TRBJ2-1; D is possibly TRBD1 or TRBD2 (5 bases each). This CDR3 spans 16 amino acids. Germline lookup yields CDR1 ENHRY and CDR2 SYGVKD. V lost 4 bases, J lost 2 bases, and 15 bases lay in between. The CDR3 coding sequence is TGTGCCATCAGTGGAGCAGGGACCCTAGCCTACAATGAGCAGTTCTTC. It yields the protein CAISGAGTLAYNEQFF.

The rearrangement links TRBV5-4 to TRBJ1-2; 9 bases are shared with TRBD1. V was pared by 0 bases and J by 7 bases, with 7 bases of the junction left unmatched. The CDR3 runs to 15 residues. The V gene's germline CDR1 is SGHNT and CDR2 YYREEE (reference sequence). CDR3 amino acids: CASSLGNTGGFGYTF. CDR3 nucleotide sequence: TGTGCCAGCAGCTTGGGTAATACAGGGGGCTTTGGCTACACCTTC.

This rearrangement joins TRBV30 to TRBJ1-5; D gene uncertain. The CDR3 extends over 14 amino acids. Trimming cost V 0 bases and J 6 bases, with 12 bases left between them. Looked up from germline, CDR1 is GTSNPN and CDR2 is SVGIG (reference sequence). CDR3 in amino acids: CAWSVSLNGQPQHF. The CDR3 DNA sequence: TGTGCCTGGAGTGTATCCCTAAACGGTCAGCCCCAGCATTTT.

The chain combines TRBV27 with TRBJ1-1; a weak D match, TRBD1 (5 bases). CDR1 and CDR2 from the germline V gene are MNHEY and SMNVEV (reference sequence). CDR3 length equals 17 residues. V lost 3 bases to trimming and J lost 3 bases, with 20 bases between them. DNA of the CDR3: TGTGCCAGCAGTTTGGGGGTCAGGCTAAGAGATTACACTGAAGCTTTCTTT. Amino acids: CASSLGVRLRDYTEAFF.

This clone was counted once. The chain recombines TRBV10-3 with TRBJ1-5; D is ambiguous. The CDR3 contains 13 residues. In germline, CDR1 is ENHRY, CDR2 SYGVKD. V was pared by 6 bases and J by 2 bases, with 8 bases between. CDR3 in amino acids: CAIRGGGNQPQHF. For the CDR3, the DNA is TGTGCCATCAGGGGAGGAGGCAATCAGCCCCAGCATTTT.

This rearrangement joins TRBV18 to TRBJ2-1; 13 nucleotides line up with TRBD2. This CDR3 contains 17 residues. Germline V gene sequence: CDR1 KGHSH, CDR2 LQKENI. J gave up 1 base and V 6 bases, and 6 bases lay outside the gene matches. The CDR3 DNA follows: TGTGCCAGCTCCCCTGGACTAGCGGGAGTATCCTACAATGAGCAGTTCTTC. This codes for CASSPGLAGVSYNEQFF. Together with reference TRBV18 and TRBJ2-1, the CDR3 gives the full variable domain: NAGVMQNPRHLVRRRGQEARLRCSPMKGHSHVYWYRQLPEEGLKFMVYLQKENIIDESGMPKERFSAEFPKEGPSILRIQQVVRGDSAAYFCASSPGLAGVSYNEQFFGPGTRLTVL.

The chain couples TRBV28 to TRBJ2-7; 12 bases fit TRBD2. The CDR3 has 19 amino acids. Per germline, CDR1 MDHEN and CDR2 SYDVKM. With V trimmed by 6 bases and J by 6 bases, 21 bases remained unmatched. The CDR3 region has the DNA TGTGCCAGCAGACGGAAGACTAGCGGGAGACTCGTGGAGCCGGCCGAGCAGTACTTC. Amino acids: CASRRKTSGRLVEPAEQYF.